These 10 T cell receptor beta chains originate from one sample sequenced in a study of cytomegalovirus exposure and HLA in healthy donors. Primers: 60 Vbeta forward and 13 Jbeta reverse. Profiling relied on immunoSEQ multiplex PCR, and the TCRdb table lists in-frame clones only, not all of them. The repertoire holds roughly 150,000 clones, with about 79% as singletons. Sample: PBMCs. These receptors all stem from a male donor in good health and CMV-seronegative.

The rearrangement links TRBV5-1 to TRBJ2-1, with D possibly TRBD2 on 6 matching bases. V shed 7 bases and J shed 2 bases, with 13 bases lying between them. This CDR3 region has 14 residues. Germline V gives CDR1 SGHRS, CDR2 YFSETQ. CDR3: CASAGPYTYNEQFF. For the CDR3, the DNA is TGCGCCAGCGCGGGACCCTACACCTACAATGAGCAGTTCTTC.

The J gene is TRBJ2-5, the V gene TRBV19; TRBD2 is a possible D gene (5 bases). Trimming removed 8 bases at V and 1 base at J, with 11 bases between. Looked up from germline, CDR1 is LNHDA and CDR2 is SQIVND (reference sequence). The CDR3 totals 13 residues. The CDR3 loop reads CASHNRGQETQYF. CDR3 coding DNA: TGTGCCAGTCACAATCGGGGCCAAGAGACCCAGTACTTC.

This clone was seen only a few times. This chain connects TRBV19 to TRBJ1-4, with 9 bases fitting TRBD1. Germline CDR1 LNHDA, CDR2 SQIVND (reference sequence). Trimming took 3 bases from V and 7 from J; bases not matched to a gene: 6. The length of the CDR3 is 15 residues. CDR3 nucleotides: TGTGCCAGTAGTATTGGTACAGGGGGCTTTGAAAAACTGTTTTTT. Residues: CASSIGTGGFEKLFF.

The chain carries TRBV9 and TRBJ2-1, with a tentative D call TRBD2 (6 bases). Germline values: CDR1 SGDLS, CDR2 YYNGEE. This CDR3 spans 15 amino acids. V lost 0 bases to trimming and J lost 1 base, with 8 bases between them. CDR3 sequence reads: CASSVEEGSYNEQFF. The CDR3, as DNA: TGTGCCAGCAGCGTAGAGGAGGGATCCTACAATGAGCAGTTCTTC.

The V and J genes are TRBV6-5 and TRBJ1-2; 8 bases are a match to TRBD1. With 0 bases clipped from V and 7 bases from J, the junction kept 7 bases outside the gene matches. The CDR3 consists of 15 residues. Per the germline V gene, CDR1 is MNHEY and CDR2 is SVGAGI. CDR3 sequence reads: CASSYSMARGLGYTF. CDR3 bases: TGTGCCAGCAGTTACTCGATGGCCAGGGGGCTTGGCTACACCTTC.

The chain joins TRBV2 to TRBJ2-1; 10 bases line up with TRBD1. V shed 6 bases and J 14 bases; nucleotides not matched to a gene: 7. The V gene's germline CDR1 is SNHLY and CDR2 FYNNEI. This CDR3 is built from 12 residues. The CDR3 DNA is TGTGCCAGCAGCGCCTCCGGGACAGGGGAGTTCTTC. Amino acids: CASSASGTGEFF. Full variable domain (outside the CDR3, taken from reference TRBV2 and TRBJ2-1): EPEVTQTPSHQVTQMGQEVILRCVPISNHLYFYWYRQILGQKVEFLVSFYNNEISEKSEIFDDQFSVERPDGSNFTLKIRSTKLEDSAMYFCASSASGTGEFFGPGTRLTVL.

This chain joins TRBV23-1 and TRBJ2-7; perhaps TRBD2 as D (5 bases). TRBV23-1 carries the ORF label, with uncertain function. The germline V and J ends were trimmed by 2 bases and 7 bases, with 15 bases remaining between them. This CDR3 spans 14 amino acids. CDR3 loop: CASSQPHQRGEQYF. In nucleotides, the CDR3 is TGCGCCAGCAGTCAACCTCACCAACGAGGGGAGCAGTACTTC.

The chain is built from TRBV7-3 and TRBJ2-2; 11 bases are a match to TRBD1. The length of the CDR3 is 19 residues. V dropped 7 bases and J dropped 1; count of bases not matched to a gene: 14. In germline, CDR1 is SGHTA, CDR2 FQGTGA. The chain's CDR3 is CASNIPPPDRGRNTGELFF. CDR3 in DNA: TGTGCCAGCAACATCCCACCACCGGACAGGGGGCGGAACACCGGGGAGCTGTTTTTT. The variable domain in full, with the rest retrieved from reference TRBV7-3 and TRBJ2-2, is GAGVSQTPSNKVTEKGKYVELRCDPISGHTALYWYRQSLGQGPEFLIYFQGTGAADDSGLPNDRFFAVRPEGSVSTLKIQRTERGDSAVYLCASNIPPPDRGRNTGELFFGEGSRLTVL.

The chain carries TRBV9 and TRBJ2-5, with TRBD2 as a possible D gene (7 bases). Looked up from germline, CDR1 is SGDLS and CDR2 is YYNGEE. This CDR3 is built from 16 residues. V dropped 0 bases and J dropped 4 bases, with 16 bases sitting between them. As DNA, the CDR3 is TGTGCCAGCAGCGTAGAGGGGGGGAGAGGGCGAGAGACCCAGTACTTC. This translates into CASSVEGGRGRETQYF.

The J gene is TRBJ2-3, the V gene TRBV2, with TRBD2 matching over 11 bases. V lost 4 bases and J lost 5; bases outside the gene matches: 2. The CDR3 extends over 14 amino acids. Germline CDR1 SNHLY, CDR2 FYNNEI. The CDR3 DNA sequence: TGTGCCAGCAGTGGTAGCGGGGGGGTAGATACGCAGTATTTT. This codes for CASSGSGGVDTQYF.